This T cell receptor beta chain was obtained from a study of cytomegalovirus exposure and HLA in healthy donors. General observations from the study: A later analysis revealed that TCR association rates differed between HLA loci, peaking at DRB1 and bottoming out at HLA-C. A further, later analysis showed that HLA-associated TCR beta chains (compared with equally common others) were more clonally expanded. A later analysis reportedly found that, within productive TCRs, an Asian-associated ancestry cluster had fewer N-insertions than the mean observed across the roughly 730 donors.

Germline V gene data show CDR1 as GTSNPN and CDR2 as SVGIG (reference sequence). The CDR3 consists of 15 residues. Germline trimming cut 5 bases from V and 2 bases from J; bases unmatched to any gene: 8. PCR used 60 Vbeta primers and 13 Jbeta primers. Source study methods: It was a later analysis that counted roughly 80 million unique TCR beta chains, of which approximately 9.9 million were shared. Method: immunoSEQ multiplex PCR; TCRdb's copy keeps in-frame clones and lacks some. That table supplies the V and J calls and clone size; D and trimming were determined from the DNA. There are 60,000 to 75,000 clones in the sample, with more than 1.5% held by the top ten. In the case of this clone: As yet, its antigen is unknown.

Material for sequencing was PBMCs. The TCR comes from a woman in her twenties or thirties in good health and CMV-seronegative. The V gene is TRBV30, the J gene TRBJ2-2; TRBD1 agrees at 7 bases. Written as DNA, the CDR3 is TGTGCCTGGGCTCCCCGGGACAGAAACACCGGGGAGCTGTTTTTT. Protein sequence: CAWAPRDRNTGELFF.